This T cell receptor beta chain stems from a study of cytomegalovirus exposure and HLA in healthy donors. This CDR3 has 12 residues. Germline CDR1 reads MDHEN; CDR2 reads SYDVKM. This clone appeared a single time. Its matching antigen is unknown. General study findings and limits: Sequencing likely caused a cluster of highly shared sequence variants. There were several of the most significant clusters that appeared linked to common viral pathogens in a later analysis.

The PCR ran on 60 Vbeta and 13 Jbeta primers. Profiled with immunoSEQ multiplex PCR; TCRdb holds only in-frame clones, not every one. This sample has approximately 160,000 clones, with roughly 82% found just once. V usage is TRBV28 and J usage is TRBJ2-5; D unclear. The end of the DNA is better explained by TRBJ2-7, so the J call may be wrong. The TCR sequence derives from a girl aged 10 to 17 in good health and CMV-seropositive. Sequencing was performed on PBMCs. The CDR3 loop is CASSFQNYEQYF. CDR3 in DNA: TGTGCCAGCAGTTTCCAGAACTACGAGCAGTACTTC.